This TCR beta chain originates from a study of cytomegalovirus exposure and HLA in healthy donors. With respect to this clone: Antigen unknown.

All the people who gave samples were healthy bone marrow donors. Although they were nominally healthy when sampled, donors likely had unrecorded immune exposures. Study outcomes and limitations: What TCR beta sequences reportedly achieved was accurate prediction of HLA-A and HLA-B alleles in most subjects. Later on, an analysis showed TCR association rates differing by HLA locus, with DRB1 the most and HLA-C the fewest.

Primers included in the PCR were 60 Vbeta and 13 Jbeta primers. Using immunoSEQ multiplex PCR, the repertoire was profiled, and TCRdb retains in-frame clones only, with some absent. The repertoire has some 170,000 clones, roughly 85% of them found once; the top ten carry 6% to 7%. The junction had 7 bases not matched to a gene; V was cut back by 4 bases and J by 1 base. CDR3 length equals 16 residues. Germline CDR1 reads SGHNT; CDR2 reads YYREEE (reference sequence). The chain employs TRBV5-4 and TRBJ2-2, with TRBD1 matching 7 bases. The sample taken for sequencing was PBMCs. This TCR came from a man in his forties or fifties in good health and CMV-seropositive. The CDR3: CASSRTGTENTGELFF. CDR3 nucleotide sequence: TGTGCCAGCAGCAGAACCGGGACAGAGAACACCGGGGAGCTGTTTTTT.